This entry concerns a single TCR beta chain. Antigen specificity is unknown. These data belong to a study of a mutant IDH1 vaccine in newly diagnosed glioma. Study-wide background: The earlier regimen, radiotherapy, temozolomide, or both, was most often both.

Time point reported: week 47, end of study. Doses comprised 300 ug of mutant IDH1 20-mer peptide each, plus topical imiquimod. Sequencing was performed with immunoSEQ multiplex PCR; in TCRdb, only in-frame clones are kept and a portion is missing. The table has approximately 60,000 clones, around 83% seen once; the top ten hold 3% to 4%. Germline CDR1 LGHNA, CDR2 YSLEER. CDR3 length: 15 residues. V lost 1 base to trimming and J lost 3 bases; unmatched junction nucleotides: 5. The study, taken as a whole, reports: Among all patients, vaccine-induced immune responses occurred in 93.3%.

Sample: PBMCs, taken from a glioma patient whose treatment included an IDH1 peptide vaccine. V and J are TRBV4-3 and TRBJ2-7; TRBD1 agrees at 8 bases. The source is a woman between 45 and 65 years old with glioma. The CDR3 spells CASSQAPTGGYEQYF. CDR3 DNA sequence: TGCGCCAGCAGCCAAGCCCCTACAGGGGGCTACGAGCAGTACTTC.